Below, 14 T cell receptor beta chains from the same sample are listed, as sequenced in a study of cytomegalovirus exposure and HLA in healthy donors (dated by TCRdb to the late 2010s). The library was built by means of the immunoSEQ multiplex PCR assay. For the multiplex PCR, a mixture combining 60 forward primers for TCR Vbeta segments and 13 reverse primers for TCR Jbeta segments was used. What TCRdb holds here is the immuneACCESS table cut down to in-frame rearrangements. Part of the clones is not present; checked against another copy, under half of the missing clones reflect an unresolved V gene, and the others are unexplained. The sample data list under 85,000 clones, and over 75% of these were observed just once. The ten most abundant clones make up around 4.2% of the sample. Sequenced: PBMCs. The receptors derive from a woman between 25 and 40 years old in good health and CMV-seronegative.

This chain uses TRBV4-1 with TRBJ1-5, with D possibly being TRBD1 (5 bases). Deletions cut 1 base from V and 4 bases from J, with 11 bases between. The CDR3 runs to 15 residues. Per the germline V gene, CDR1 is MGHRA and CDR2 is YSYEKL. CDR3 amino acids: CASSQGRVGNQPQHF. For the CDR3, the DNA is TGCGCCAGCAGCCAAGGCAGGGTAGGGAATCAGCCCCAGCATTTT.

The chain uses TRBV6-5 and TRBJ2-7; TRBD2 matches 13 bases. The trim removed 8 bases at V and 3 bases at J, leaving 4 bases unmatched. This CDR3 region has 14 residues. CDR1 and CDR2 (germline): MNHEY, SVGAGI. The CDR3 nucleotides read TGTGCCAGCGGGGGACTAGCGGGACTCTACGAGCAGTACTTC. This sequence encodes CASGGLAGLYEQYF.

The CDR3 region has the DNA TGTGCTAGTGGTTTAGGGGCCTGGGAGACCCAGTACTTC. It encodes CASGLGAWETQYF. The V gene is TRBV12-5, the J gene TRBJ2-5, with D possibly TRBD1 on 5 matching bases. The CDR3 runs to 13 residues. Trimming removed 3 bases at V and 5 bases at J, with 10 bases between. The germline gives CDR1 LGHNT, CDR2 FRNRAP. Complete variable domain (other parts from reference TRBV12-5 and TRBJ2-5): DARVTQTPRHKVTEMGQEVTMRCQPILGHNTVFWYRQTMMQGLELLAYFRNRAPLDDSGMPKDRFSAEMPDATLATLKIQPSEPRDSAVYFCASGLGAWETQYFGPGTRLLVL.

The chain joins TRBV4-3 to TRBJ2-7, with 14 bases that match TRBD2. CDR1 and CDR2 (germline): LGHNA, YSLEER. J gave up 7 bases and V 0 bases, and 5 bases lay outside the gene matches. The CDR3 has 16 residues. The CDR3 region is CASSQEGLAGAGEQYF. CDR3 DNA sequence: TGCGCCAGCAGCCAAGAGGGACTAGCGGGAGCCGGAGAGCAGTACTTC.

In this sample, this clone turned up a few times. V gene TRBV29-1 combines with J gene TRBJ2-1; possibly TRBD2 for D (6 bases). CDR1 is SQVTM, CDR2 ANQGSEA, per germline. Trimming removed 7 bases from V and 10 bases from J, with 29 bases in between. The CDR3 has 16 amino acids. CDR3 sequence: CSAWRGGPTSPGEQFF. The DNA for the CDR3 is TGCAGCGCCTGGAGGGGAGGCCCTACCTCACCGGGGGAGCAGTTCTTC.

The chain is built from TRBV12-5 and TRBJ1-2; D ambiguous. Trimming removed 2 bases from V and 0 bases from J, with 10 bases in between. The length of the CDR3 is 15 residues. Germline CDR1 LGHNT, CDR2 FRNRAP. As DNA, the CDR3 is TGTGCTAGTGGTTTGCCACGAGAGTCTAACTATGGCTACACCTTC. Its protein is CASGLPRESNYGYTF.

The chain employs TRBV25-1 and TRBJ1-3; D possibly corresponds to TRBD1 (5 bases). Deletions cut 2 bases from V and 8 bases from J, with 16 bases between. The CDR3 runs to 15 residues. Looked up from germline, CDR1 is MGHDK and CDR2 is SYGVNS. The CDR3: CASSESSGLIDTIYF. The DNA for the CDR3 is TGTGCCAGCAGTGAAAGTTCAGGGTTGATTGACACCATATATTTT.

The gene calls are TRBV5-4 and TRBJ1-1; D uncertain. The CDR3 runs 13 residues. The V end lost 0 bases, the J end lost 7 bases, and 10 bases lay between the germline ends. CDR1 SGHNT and CDR2 YYREEE come from the germline V gene (reference sequence). CDR3 sequence reads: CASSLGGPDEAFF. DNA for the CDR3: TGTGCCAGCAGCTTGGGTGGGCCCGATGAAGCTTTCTTT.

The chain carries TRBV28 and TRBJ1-4; 7 positions match TRBD1. Per the germline V gene, CDR1 is MDHEN and CDR2 is SYDVKM. The CDR3 covers 14 residues. V was clipped by 7 bases and J by 8 bases; unmatched bases: 10. CDR3 nucleotides: TGTGCCAGCACCACACAGGGGATTCGGGAAAAACTGTTTTTT. As protein: CASTTQGIREKLFF.

This chain uses TRBV7-2 with TRBJ2-7; 13 nucleotides align to TRBD2. V lost 5 bases to trimming and J lost 1 base; unmatched junction nucleotides: 5. Germline lookup yields CDR1 SGHTA and CDR2 FQGNSA. The CDR3 sequence is 16 residues long. Written as DNA, the CDR3 is TGTGCCAGCAGCCCAGGACTAGCGGGAGTTTCCTACGAGCAGTACTTC. It codes for CASSPGLAGVSYEQYF. Supplemented by reference TRBV7-2 and TRBJ2-7, the full variable domain reads GAGVSQSPSNKVTEKGKDVELRCDPISGHTALYWYRQSLGQGLEFLIYFQGNSAPDKSGLPSDRFSAERTGGSVSTLTIQRTQQEDSAVYLCASSPGLAGVSYEQYFGPGTRLTVT.

The chain combines TRBV11-2 with TRBJ2-5; D possibly corresponds to TRBD1 (6 bases). The germline CDR1 and CDR2 sequences are SGHAT and FQNNGV. With 5 bases removed from V and 3 bases from J, the gap between germline ends came to 16 bases. The CDR3 contains 15 residues. The CDR3 sequence is CASSPTKAGEETQYF. DNA for the CDR3: TGTGCCAGCAGCCCTACGAAGGCAGGGGAAGAGACCCAGTACTTC. Looking up the rest from reference TRBV11-2 and TRBJ2-5 gives the full variable domain: EAGVAQSPRYKIIEKRQSVAFWCNPISGHATLYWYQQILGQGPKLLIQFQNNGVVDDSQLPKDRFSAERLKGVDSTLKIQPAKLEDSAVYLCASSPTKAGEETQYFGPGTRLLVL.

This chain links TRBV10-1 with TRBJ1-5; the D is unclear. Germline V CDR1 and CDR2: WNHNN, SYGVQD (reference sequence). This CDR3 has 13 residues. V was shortened by 6 bases and J by 4 bases, with 10 bases between the two germline ends. CDR3 nucleotide sequence: TGCGCCAGCAGAACCGGGTCGAATCAGCCCCAGCATTTT. Encoded protein: CASRTGSNQPQHF.

The chain carries TRBV7-2 and TRBJ2-7; possible D gene TRBD2, 5 bases. The germline CDR1 and CDR2 sequences are SGHTA and FQGNSA. V was cut by 2 bases and J by 1 base, with 18 bases left in between. The length of the CDR3 is 17 residues. CDR3 residues: CASSLNYGRATSYEQYF. DNA of the CDR3: TGTGCCAGCAGCTTAAACTATGGGCGGGCCACATCCTACGAGCAGTACTTC.

The chain uses TRBV5-1 and TRBJ2-5; 9 bases agree with TRBD2. The CDR3 is 15 residues long. Germline values: CDR1 SGHRS, CDR2 YFSETQ. V shed 4 bases and J 5 bases; nucleotides not matched to a gene: 9. The CDR3 DNA follows: TGCGCCAGCAGCATTGGCAGCGGGGGGCGGGAGACCCAGTACTTC. Its protein product is CASSIGSGGRETQYF. Full variable domain (rest looked up from reference TRBV5-1 and TRBJ2-5): KAGVTQTPRYLIKTRGQQVTLSCSPISGHRSVSWYQQTPGQGLQFLFEYFSETQRNKGNFPGRFSGRQFSNSRSEMNVSTLELGDSALYLCASSIGSGGRETQYFGPGTRLLVL.